Sequencing of this T cell receptor (beta chain) was carried out in a study of T cell responses to AZD1222 COVID-19 vaccine. V lost 1 base to trimming and J lost 6 bases, with 10 bases between them. Germline V gene sequence: CDR1 SGHDN, CDR2 FVKESK. This CDR3 has 13 residues. Researchers grouped second doses given at about 4 or about 12 weeks into one pool. Data came from immunoSEQ multiplex PCR; TCRdb stores just in-frame clones and leaves some out. The data show some 170,000 clones, around 94% seen once. This clone was counted a few times. What it recognizes is unknown. Study observations and caveats: A rise in Spike-specific TCR breadth and depth followed two AZD1222 doses. CD4 TCRs associated with vaccination spanned spike, dominating at 160-218 and 743-854.

The rearrangement uses TRBV14 and TRBJ2-7; perhaps TRBD2 as D (5 bases). Sequences were derived from peripheral blood, sampled 28 days after the second AZD1222 dose. This clonotype was sampled from an adult who received the AZD1222 COVID-19 vaccine. CDR3 sequence reads: CASSQGTYPEQYF. CDR3 in DNA: TGTGCCAGCAGCCAAGGGACTTACCCCGAGCAGTACTTC.